A single sample gave rise to the 4 T cell receptor beta chains below, sequenced in a study of cytomegalovirus exposure and HLA in healthy donors. PCR involved 60 Vbeta and 13 Jbeta primers. The repertoire was sequenced with immunoSEQ multiplex PCR; TCRdb's copy has only in-frame clones and lacks some. The data hold some 190,000 clones, with roughly 84% observed a single time. Source material: PBMCs. The receptors were sampled from a boy aged 2 to 9 in good health and CMV-seronegative.

V is TRBV7-3 and J is TRBJ2-3; 9 bases are shared with TRBD1. The length of the CDR3 is 16 residues. Germline V gene data show CDR1 as SGHTA and CDR2 as FQGTGA. J was trimmed by 4 bases and V by 5 bases; bases with no gene match: 10. The CDR3 region is CASSHGGTGSADTQYF. The CDR3, as DNA: TGTGCCAGCAGCCATGGCGGGACAGGGTCGGCAGATACGCAGTATTTT.

This chain uses TRBV27 with TRBJ1-2; TRBD1 agrees at 7 bases. This CDR3 comprises 15 residues. The ends lost 5 bases at V and 2 bases at J; junction bases unmatched: 8. Per germline, CDR1 MNHEY and CDR2 SMNVEV (reference sequence). The DNA for the CDR3 is TGTGCCAGCAGTCCCCGGGACAGTCTCAACTATGGCTACACCTTC. Translating gives CASSPRDSLNYGYTF.

This clone was found once. The genes are TRBV2 and TRBJ2-1; D is uncertain. Germline values: CDR1 SNHLY, CDR2 FYNNEI. The CDR3 covers 16 residues. The ends were cut back, 3 bases at V and 0 bases at J, with 12 bases in the middle. CDR3 sequence: CASSDLALSSYNEQFF. The CDR3 bases are TGTGCCAGCAGTGATCTGGCCCTCAGCTCCTACAATGAGCAGTTCTTC.

This clone has just one count. The chain has TRBV7-6 and TRBJ2-7; D not resolved. Per germline, CDR1 SGHVS and CDR2 FNYEAQ. The CDR3 covers 13 residues. V lost 1 base to trimming and J lost 6 bases, with 10 bases between them. Here the CDR3 reads CASSLDLNGEQYF. DNA for the CDR3: TGTGCCAGCAGCTTAGATTTGAACGGCGAGCAGTACTTC.